This record concerns one T cell receptor (beta chain) sequence. The antigen remains undetermined. The junction departs from germline at one end; a sequencing error may be responsible. Before thyroid surgery, none of the patients had received any treatment. TCRdb re-processed the PCR reads through MiXCR. The data show about 50,000 clones, with approximately 22% seen just once and 3.5% to 4.5% held by the top ten. The CDR3 has 18 residues. Germline V gene lookup returns CDR1 DFQATT and CDR2 SNEGSKA (reference sequence). This entry belongs to a study of metastatic and nonmetastatic thyroid tumors. For the study at large: Repertoires from malignant and benign thyroid patients were compared across blood and tumor or nodule tissue. Findings and limits, study-wide: Significantly higher TCR beta diversity was reportedly seen in malignant thyroid tumors than benign nodules, in blood and tumor.

What was sequenced was blood. This chain joins TRBV20-1 and TRBJ2-1; D is perhaps TRBD1 or TRBD2 (5 bases each). The TCR comes from a female donor with papillary thyroid cancer or a benign thyroid nodule (not recorded which). Some clones in this sample may be carry-over from other donors' samples. The CDR3 protein is CSARPRGSGRSSYNDQFF. The CDR3 nucleotides read TGCAGTGCTAGACCTCGGGGCTCGGGTAGAAGCTCCTACAATGACCAGTTCTTC.